Below, one T cell receptor (beta chain) is given with its context. Some clones are missing from TCRdb's copy, which holds only in-frame ones; the method was immunoSEQ multiplex PCR. This table holds roughly 2 million clones, roughly 95% found once. The V and J ends lost 0 bases and 7 bases, in that order; junction bases with no gene match: 12. The CDR3 spans 16 residues. CDR1 is MGHRA, CDR2 YSYEKL, per germline. The entry originates in a study of shared clonotypes between healthy human individuals. Sequenced: naive CD4+ T cells sorted from blood. Stated subset: CD45RA+ positively selected. The J gene is TRBJ2-7, the V gene TRBV4-1, with 7 bases that match TRBD2. The origin of this receptor is a man aged 18 to 30 in good health. This CDR3 reads CASSQDSGGSFREQYF. CDR3 DNA: TGCGCCAGCAGCCAAGATAGTGGCGGGAGCTTCCGGGAGCAGTACTTC.